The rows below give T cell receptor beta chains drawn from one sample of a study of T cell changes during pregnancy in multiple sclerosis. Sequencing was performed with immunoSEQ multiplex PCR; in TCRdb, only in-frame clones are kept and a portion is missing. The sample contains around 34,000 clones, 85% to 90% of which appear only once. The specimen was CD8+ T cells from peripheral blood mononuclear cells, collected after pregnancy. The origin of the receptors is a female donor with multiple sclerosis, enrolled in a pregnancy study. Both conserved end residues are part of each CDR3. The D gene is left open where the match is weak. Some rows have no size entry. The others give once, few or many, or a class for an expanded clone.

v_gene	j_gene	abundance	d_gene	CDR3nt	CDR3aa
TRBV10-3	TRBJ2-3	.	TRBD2	TGTGCCATCAGTGAGGAACTAGCGGGGTCCAGCACAGATACGCAGTATTTT	CAISEELAGSSTDTQYF
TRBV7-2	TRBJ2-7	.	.	TGTGCCAGCAGCTTAGAGGTGGGCCCGCTATCTTACGAGCAGTACTTC	CASSLEVGPLSYEQYF
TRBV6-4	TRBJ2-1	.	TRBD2	TGTGCCAGCAGTGACGGGGGGGCCTACAATGAGCAGTTCTTC	CASSDGGAYNEQFF
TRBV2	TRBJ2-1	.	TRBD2	TGTGCCAGCAGGCGGACTAGCGGGGGCTACAATGAGCAGTTCTTC	CASRRTSGGYNEQFF
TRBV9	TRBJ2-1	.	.	TGTGCCAGCAGCGAGTGGGACACCAACAATGAGCAGTTCTTC	CASSEWDTNNEQFF
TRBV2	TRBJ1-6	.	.	TGTGCCATCCTAGACAGGTATAATTCACCCCTCCACTTT	CAILDRYNSPLHF
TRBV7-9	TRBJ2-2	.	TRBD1	TGTGCCAGCAGTAAAAGACAGGGGCCTAACACCGGGGAGCTGTTTTTT	CASSKRQGPNTGELFF
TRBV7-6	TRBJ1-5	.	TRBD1	TGTGCCAGCAGCTTAGGGGGACAGGGGCAGCCCCAGCATTTT	CASSLGGQGQPQHF
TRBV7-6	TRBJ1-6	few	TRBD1	TGTGCCAGCAGCCAACTTCCAAACAGGGGGCCCCTGGAAGAACCCCTCCACTTT	CASSQLPNRGPLEEPLHF
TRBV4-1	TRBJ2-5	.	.	TGCGCCAGCAGCCAAGGGGAGGGGGGCGCAGACTTC	CASSQGEGGADF
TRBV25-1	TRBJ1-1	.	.	TGTGCCAGCAGTGAATCAAGGCGGAGCATGAACACTGAAGCTTTCTTT	CASSESRRSMNTEAFF
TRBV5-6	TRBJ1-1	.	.	TGTGCCAGCAGCCCATCAGGGAACACTGAAGCTTTCTTT	CASSPSGNTEAFF
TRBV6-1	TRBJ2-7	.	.	TGTGCCAGCAAGCGCGGCGCCCTCGAGCAGTACTTC	CASKRGALEQYF
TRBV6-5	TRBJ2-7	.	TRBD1	TGTGCCAGCAGATCCGGACAGGGGTGGACCTACGAGCAGTACTTC	CASRSGQGWTYEQYF
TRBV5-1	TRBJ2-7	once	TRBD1	TGCGCCAGCACCGTAACAGGGGGCCTTACGGGGGAGCAGTACTTC	CASTVTGGLTGEQYF
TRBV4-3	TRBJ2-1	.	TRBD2	TGCGCCAGCAGCCAGGGGCCGGGGGGAGGGGCCGCAAGGGATGAGCAGTTCTTC	CASSQGPGGGAARDEQFF
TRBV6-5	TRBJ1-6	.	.	TGTGCCAGCAGGTCCGACAGGTACTATAATTCACCCCTCCACTTT	CASRSDRYYNSPLHF
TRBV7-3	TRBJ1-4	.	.	TGTGCCAGCAGCTTCGGAAAACTGTTTTTT	CASSFGKLFF
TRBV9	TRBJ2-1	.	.	TGTGCCAGCAGCCCCGGAGGTTCCAGCTCCTACAATGAGCAGTTCTTC	CASSPGGSSSYNEQFF
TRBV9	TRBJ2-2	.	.	TGTGCCAGCAGCTCGGGGTCGAACACCGGGGAGCTGTTTTTT	CASSSGSNTGELFF
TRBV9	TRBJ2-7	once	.	TGTGCCAGCAGCGTAGGAGCGATGGAGGGCCTTTACGAGCAGTACTTC	CASSVGAMEGLYEQYF
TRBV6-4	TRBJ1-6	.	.	TGTGCCAGCAGTGAAGGTTTAGAGGGTAATTCACCCCTCCACTTT	CASSEGLEGNSPLHF
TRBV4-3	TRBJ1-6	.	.	TGCGCCAGCAGCCAAGACCGGAATTCACCCCTCCACTTT	CASSQDRNSPLHF
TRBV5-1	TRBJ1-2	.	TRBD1	TGCGCCAGCAGCCAGGGACAGGGCTCTAACTATGGCTACACCTTC	CASSQGQGSNYGYTF
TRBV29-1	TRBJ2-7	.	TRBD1	TGCAGCGTTGAAGATCGGGACAGCTACGAGCAGTACTTC	CSVEDRDSYEQYF
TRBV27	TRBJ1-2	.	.	TGTGCCAGCAGCCTAGTCTGGCCCCAAGAAGGCTACACCTTC	CASSLVWPQEGYTF
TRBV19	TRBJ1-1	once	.	TGTGCCAGTAGTATAGAGGGGCAGGGGATCAACACTGAAGCTTTCTTT	CASSIEGQGINTEAFF
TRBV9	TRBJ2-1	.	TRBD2	TGTGCCAGCAGCGTAGCGACTAGCGGGGGGGTCTCCTACAATGAGCAGTTCTTC	CASSVATSGGVSYNEQFF
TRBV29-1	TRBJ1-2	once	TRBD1	TGCAGCGTTGAGGAGGGGGCGTATGACTATGGCTACACCTTC	CSVEEGAYDYGYTF
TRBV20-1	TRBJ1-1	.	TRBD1	TGCAGTGCTCCAGGGGGCGCTGAAGCTTTCTTT	CSAPGGAEAFF
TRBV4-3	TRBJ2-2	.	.	TGCGCCAGCAGCGGCGGGCTTTCGAACACCGGGGAGCTGTTTTTT	CASSGGLSNTGELFF
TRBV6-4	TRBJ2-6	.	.	TGTGCCAGCGGGAAGGGTGCGGGGGCGGAAGGGGCCAACGTCCTGACTTTC	CASGKGAGAEGANVLTF
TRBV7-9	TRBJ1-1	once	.	TGTGCCAGCAGCTTAGGTGAGAGGAACACTGAAGCTTTCTTT	CASSLGERNTEAFF
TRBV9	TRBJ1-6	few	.	TGTGCCAGCAGCGTAGGAGGAATAGGGGGTTCACCCCTCCACTTT	CASSVGGIGGSPLHF
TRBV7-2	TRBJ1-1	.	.	TGTGCCAGCAGCTATTCCGCTGAAGCTTTCTTT	CASSYSAEAFF
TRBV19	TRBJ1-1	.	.	TGTGCCAGTAGCACGGACTCCTTGGGCCTTCTGAACACTGAAGCTTTCTTT	CASSTDSLGLLNTEAFF
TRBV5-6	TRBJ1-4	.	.	TGTGCCAGCAGCTTGGGGACCTTTACAGGGGAAAAACTGTTTTTT	CASSLGTFTGEKLFF
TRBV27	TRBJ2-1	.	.	TGTGCCAGCAGTTTTGGGGGCGAAAGCTCCTACAATGAGCAGTTCTTC	CASSFGGESSYNEQFF
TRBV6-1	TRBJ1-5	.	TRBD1	TGTGCCAGCAGCGCAGGGACAGAAAATCAGCCCCAGCATTTT	CASSAGTENQPQHF
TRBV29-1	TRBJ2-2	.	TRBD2	TGCAGCGTCGGCGCCCGAACCAATAGCGGGGGCTCCACCGGGGAGCTGTTTTTT	CSVGARTNSGGSTGELFF
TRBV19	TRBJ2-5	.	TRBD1	TGTGCCAGTAGTACCAGCCTTTGGACAGGGCAAAAGGAGACCCAGTACTTC	CASSTSLWTGQKETQYF
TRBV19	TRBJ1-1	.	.	TGTGCCAGCGGTACCTCGGAGGCTTTCTTT	CASGTSEAFF
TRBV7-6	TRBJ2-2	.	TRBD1	TGTGCCAGCAGCTTAGTCATAGGGACAGCGAACACCGGGGAGCTGTTTTTT	CASSLVIGTANTGELFF
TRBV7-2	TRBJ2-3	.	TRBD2	TGTGCCAGCAGCTTACCGACTAGCGGGGACGATACGCAGTATTTT	CASSLPTSGDDTQYF
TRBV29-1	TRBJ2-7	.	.	TGCAGCGTTGGGGGGGGGCAGAGCTACGAGCAGTACTTC	CSVGGGQSYEQYF
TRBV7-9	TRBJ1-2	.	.	TGTGCCAGCAGCTTAGGGGGGGAACGATATGGCTACACCTTC	CASSLGGERYGYTF
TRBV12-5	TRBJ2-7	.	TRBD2	TGTGCTAGTGGTTTGGTACTGGCTAGCGGGGGGGCCGTTTATCACGAGCAGTACTTC	CASGLVLASGGAVYHEQYF
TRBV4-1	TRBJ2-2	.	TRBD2	TGCGCCAGCAGGGATTTAGCGGGGGGGCTCACCGGGGAGCTGTTTTTT	CASRDLAGGLTGELFF
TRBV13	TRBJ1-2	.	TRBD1	TGTGCCAGCAGCTTCCGCCGACAGGGGGCGTATGGCTACACCTTC	CASSFRRQGAYGYTF
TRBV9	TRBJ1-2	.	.	TGTGCCAGCAGCGGTGGGGGGTTCTTCAACTATGGCTACACCTTC	CASSGGGFFNYGYTF
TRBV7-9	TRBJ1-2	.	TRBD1	TGTGCCAGCAGCTCGCCCGGGACAGCAAATGGCTACACCTTC	CASSSPGTANGYTF